The 19 T cell receptor beta chains below all came from one sample that was sequenced in a study of T cell repertoires in cytomegalovirus infection. Their recognized antigens are unknown. TCRdb passed the reads through MiXCR, listing each CDR3 protein once. The sample holds 830,000 or so distinct CDR3 sequences, approximately 29% seen once. This specimen consisted of cultured CD8+ T cells from PBMCs, obtained from culture after CMV antigen stimulation. These receptors were taken from a human donor in good health (CMV status not recorded). Some clones in this sample may be carry-over from other donors' samples.

This clonotype has at least ten counts. V gene TRBV27 combines with J gene TRBJ1-6, with a possible D match to TRBD1 (6 bases). The CDR3 is 18 residues long. Germline assignment: CDR1 MNHEY and CDR2 SMNVEV (reference sequence). V lost 4 bases and J 8 bases, leaving 24 bases between the germline ends. The CDR3 nucleotides read TGTGCCAGCAGTTCGAATACCCTCAGCGGGGGCTGGGATTCACCCCTCCACTTT. Translated, it gives CASSSNTLSGGWDSPLHF.

This clonotype was observed at least ten times. The rearrangement joins TRBV7-9 to TRBJ1-1, with a possible D match to TRBD1 (6 bases). CDR1 is SEHNR, CDR2 FQNEAQ, per germline (reference sequence). V shed 5 bases and J shed 6 bases, with 13 bases lying between them. This CDR3 has 13 residues. In DNA form, the CDR3 reads TGTGCCAGCAGCCAACAGGGAAGGGCTGAAGCTTTCTTT. Residues: CASSQQGRAEAFF.

The sample holds a few counts of this clonotype. The chain couples TRBV20-1 to TRBJ1-3; 10 nucleotides line up with TRBD1. This CDR3 has 14 residues. The trim removed 6 bases at V and 4 bases at J, leaving 6 bases unmatched. Germline V lookup: CDR1 DFQATT, CDR2 SNEGSKA (reference sequence). CDR3 DNA sequence: TGCAGTGCCCAACCGGGACAGGGGGGAAACACCATATATTTT. Its translation is CSAQPGQGGNTIYF.

Only one count was recorded for this clonotype. This chain joins TRBV6-2 or TRBV6-3 and TRBJ1-5; no clear D gene. Trimming removed 6 bases from V and 5 bases from J, with 17 bases in between. CDR3 length equals 15 residues. Germline assignment: CDR1 MNHEY and CDR2 SVGEGT. This CDR3 reads CASSRSWRGDQPQHF. The CDR3 DNA sequence: TGTGCCAGCAGCAGGTCATGGCGTGGGGATCAGCCCCAGCATTTT.

The V gene is TRBV12-3 or TRBV12-4, the J gene TRBJ1-5; D unclear. V was clipped by 2 bases and J by 4 bases, with 6 bases between them. The CDR3 extends over 13 amino acids. CDR3 sequence reads: CASSLQWNQPQHF. The CDR3 region has the DNA TGTGCCAGCAGTTTACAATGGAATCAGCCCCAGCATTTT.

This clonotype has more than one count but fewer than ten. The chain carries TRBV7-8 and TRBJ2-7, with D unresolved. This CDR3 has 15 residues. Trimming took 5 bases from V and 2 from J, leaving 16 bases between them. CDR1 SGHVS and CDR2 FQNEAQ come from the germline V gene. The CDR3 DNA is TGTGCCAGCAGCCCAACCTTTACCCCTCCCTACGAGCAGTACTTC. This encodes CASSPTFTPPYEQYF.

The V call is TRBV5-6, the J call TRBJ2-5, with D possibly being TRBD1 (6 bases). Trimming took 4 bases from V and 1 from J, leaving 14 bases between them. The CDR3 totals 15 residues. From germline, CDR1 is SGHDT and CDR2 YYEEEE. The CDR3 nucleotides are TGTGCCAGCAGCCTGGGGAACAGGGCCCAAGAGACCCAGTACTTC. Translating it yields CASSLGNRAQETQYF.

This chain joins TRBV6-2 or TRBV6-3 and TRBJ2-1; 9 nucleotides line up with TRBD2. The CDR3 spans 16 residues. V was pared by 5 bases and J by 0 bases, with 5 bases of the junction left unmatched. CDR1 and CDR2 from the germline V gene are MNHEY and SVGEGT. The CDR3 sequence: CASSRTSALSYNEQFF. CDR3 nucleotide sequence: TGTGCCAGCAGTCGGACTAGCGCCCTCTCCTACAATGAGCAGTTCTTC.

V is TRBV7-9 and J is TRBJ2-2, with TRBD1 as a possible D gene (6 bases). The CDR3 is 12 residues long. The V gene lost 6 bases and the J gene lost 6 bases, with 8 bases spanning the gap. The germline V gene encodes CDR1 SEHNR and CDR2 FQNEAQ (reference sequence). CDR3 sequence: CASRSGAGELFF. CDR3 coding DNA: TGTGCCAGCAGATCAGGGGCCGGGGAGCTGTTTTTT.

This sequence joins TRBV9 and TRBJ2-5; D is possibly TRBD2 (5 bases). Germline V gene data show CDR1 as SGDLS and CDR2 as YYNGEE. The CDR3 runs 14 residues. Trimming pared 4 bases from V and 2 bases from J, leaving 12 bases between. CDR3 DNA sequence: TGTGCCAGCAGCTTTGGACTTGAACAAGAGACCCAGTACTTC. Translation: CASSFGLEQETQYF.

This clonotype was counted only a few times. The rearrangement uses TRBV7-9 and TRBJ2-7; 7 bases map to TRBD1. The CDR3 loop spans 14 amino acids. Trimming cost V 4 bases and J 1 base; bases outside gene matches: 4. The germline CDR1 and CDR2 sequences are SEHNR and FQNEAQ (reference sequence). The CDR3 DNA is TGTGCCAGCAGCTCGACAGGGTCTTCCTACGAGCAGTACGTC. Amino acids: CASSSTGSSYEQYV.

Ten or more counts support this clonotype. The V call is TRBV7-2, the J call TRBJ2-6, with 8 nucleotides matching TRBD1. Looked up from germline, CDR1 is SGHTA and CDR2 is FQGNSA. This CDR3 is 18 amino acids long. V shed 5 bases, J shed 0 bases, and the junction held 9 bases outside the gene matches. CDR3 nucleotide sequence: TGTGCCAGCAGCCCGTGGACAGGGCCCCCCTCTGGGGCCAACGTCCTGACTTTC. Encoded protein: CASSPWTGPPSGANVLTF.

Concerning this clonotype: At one of its ends the junction is not consistent with the germline gene, which may arise from a read error. This chain joins TRBV7-9 and TRBJ1-3, with D hard to call. This CDR3 region has 18 residues. Germline V gene data show CDR1 as SEHNR and CDR2 as FQNEAQ (reference sequence). CDR3: CVSSPQDEAKSSGNTIYF. The CDR3 region has the DNA TGTGTCAGCAGCCCCCAAGATGAGGCTAAAAGCTCTGGAAACACCATATATTTT. The whole variable domain, filled in from reference TRBV7-9 and TRBJ1-3, reads DTGVSQNPRHKITKRGQNVTFRCDPISEHNRLYWYRQTLGQGPEFLTYFQNEAQLEKSRLLSDRFSAERPKGSFSTLEIQRTEQGDSAMYLCVSSPQDEAKSSGNTIYFGEGSWLTVV.

This clonotype was observed a few times. This rearrangement joins TRBV27 to TRBJ2-1, with a possible D match to TRBD2 (7 bases). In germline, CDR1 is MNHEY, CDR2 SMNVEV (reference sequence). The germline V and J ends were trimmed by 0 bases and 9 bases, with 18 bases remaining between them. The CDR3 covers 16 residues. As DNA, the CDR3 is TGTGCCAGCAGTTTATCAGTGGGGGGGGCAATTTTTGAGCAGTTCTTC. Protein sequence: CASSLSVGGAIFEQFF.

This clonotype was seen a handful of times. The chain recombines TRBV20-1 with TRBJ2-1; TRBD2 matches 8 bases. Germline V lookup: CDR1 DFQATT, CDR2 SNEGSKA (reference sequence). This CDR3 comprises 15 residues. The junction had 15 bases not matched to a gene; V was cut back by 7 bases and J by 7 bases. The CDR3 DNA follows: TGCAGTGTTCTCCACCGGGACCTAGCGGGTAATGAGCAGTTCTTC. This encodes CSVLHRDLAGNEQFF.

The chain joins TRBV7-9 to TRBJ1-1; unclear D gene. Germline CDR1 reads SEHNR; CDR2 reads FQNEAQ (reference sequence). CDR3 length: 15 amino acids. V gave up 1 base and J gave up 0 bases, with 9 bases separating them. CDR3 residues: CASSLEEYMNTEAFF. CDR3 DNA: TGTGCCAGCAGCTTAGAGGAGTACATGAACACTGAAGCTTTCTTT.

Only a few counts were recorded for this clonotype. The V and J genes are TRBV2 and TRBJ1-4, with D uncertain. The CDR3 spans 14 residues. V lost 4 bases and J lost 3, with 9 bases in between. Germline loops: CDR1 SNHLY, CDR2 FYNNEI. The CDR3 protein is CASSGRDANEKLFF. CDR3 nucleotide sequence: TGTGCCAGCAGTGGGAGGGATGCTAATGAAAAACTGTTTTTT.

The table lists this clonotype with a few counts. The chain joins TRBV6-1 to TRBJ1-1; D ambiguous. Germline lookup yields CDR1 MNHNS and CDR2 SASEGT. This CDR3 is built from 15 residues. Deletions cut 1 base from V and 4 bases from J, with 13 bases between. The CDR3 bases are TGTGCCAGCAGTGAAGAATTCTGGGGTCCCACTGAAGCTTTCTTT. Its protein is CASSEEFWGPTEAFF.

In this sample, this clonotype turned up once. This chain links TRBV4-2 with TRBJ2-5; D may be TRBD1 (5 bases). The CDR3 spans 15 residues. Trimming stripped 0 bases from V and 2 bases from J, with 10 bases between. Germline V gene sequence: CDR1 LGHNA, CDR2 YNFKEQ. CDR3: CASSQERDRQETQYF. The CDR3 bases are TGTGCCAGCAGCCAAGAGAGAGACAGACAAGAGACCCAGTACTTC.